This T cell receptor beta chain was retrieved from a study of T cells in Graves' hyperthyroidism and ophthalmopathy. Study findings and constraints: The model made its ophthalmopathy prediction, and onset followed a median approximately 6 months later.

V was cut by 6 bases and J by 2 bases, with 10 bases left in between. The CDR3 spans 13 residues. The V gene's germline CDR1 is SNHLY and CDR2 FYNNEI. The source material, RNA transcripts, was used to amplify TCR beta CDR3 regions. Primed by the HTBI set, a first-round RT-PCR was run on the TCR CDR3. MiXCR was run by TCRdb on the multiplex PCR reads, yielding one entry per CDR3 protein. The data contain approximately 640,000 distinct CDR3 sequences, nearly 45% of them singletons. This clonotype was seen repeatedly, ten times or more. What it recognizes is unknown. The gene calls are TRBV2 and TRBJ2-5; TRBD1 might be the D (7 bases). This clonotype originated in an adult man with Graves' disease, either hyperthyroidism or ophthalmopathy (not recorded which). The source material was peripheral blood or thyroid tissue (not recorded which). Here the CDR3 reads CASRGGQQETQYF. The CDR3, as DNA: TGTGCCAGCAGGGGGGGACAGCAAGAGACCCAGTACTTC.